Each of the 17 T cell receptor beta chains below was sequenced from the same sample in a study of OX40 agonist ivuxolimab in advanced cancers. Sequencing was performed with immunoSEQ multiplex PCR; in TCRdb, only in-frame clones are kept and a portion is missing. The sample yields around 81,000 clones, 70% to 90% seen once. The starting material was CD4+ or CD8+ T cells sorted from blood, obtained in a trial of the OX40 agonist ivuxolimab. Every receptor here comes from an adult with an advanced solid tumor such as melanoma, head and neck, liver or kidney cancer.

This clone was seen once. V is TRBV19 and J is TRBJ1-5; 8 nucleotides match TRBD1. The CDR3 runs 13 residues. The V gene's germline CDR1 is LNHDA and CDR2 SQIVND (reference sequence). V lost 7 bases, J lost 6 bases, and 5 bases stayed unmatched. CDR3: CASTPTGVQPQHF. In nucleotides, the CDR3 is TGTGCCAGTACCCCGACAGGGGTTCAGCCCCAGCATTTT.

The V call is TRBV6-5, the J call TRBJ1-6; no definite D call. V was trimmed by 3 bases and J by 4 bases, leaving 13 bases between them. This CDR3 comprises 16 residues. The germline V gene encodes CDR1 MNHEY and CDR2 SVGAGI. The DNA of the CDR3 is TGTGCCAGCAGTTATCGGGCGGCGGGATATAATTCACCCCTCCACTTT. Amino acid sequence: CASSYRAAGYNSPLHF.

The count of this clone is one. V usage is TRBV2 and J usage is TRBJ2-7; 12 bases match TRBD2. Germline trimming cut 8 bases from V and 5 bases from J; bases unmatched to any gene: 10. Germline values: CDR1 SNHLY, CDR2 FYNNEI. CDR3 length equals 15 residues. CDR3 residues: CASRGLAGTFDEQYF. As DNA, the CDR3 is TGTGCCAGCCGCGGACTAGCGGGAACATTCGACGAGCAGTACTTC.

Comment on this clone: The same CDR3 arises from other DNA sequences in this sample as well. The genes are TRBV19 and TRBJ1-2, with D tentatively TRBD1 (5 bases). Germline-derived CDR1 and CDR2 are LNHDA and SQIVND (reference sequence). The CDR3 is made up of 12 amino acids. The V gene lost 2 bases and the J gene lost 4 bases, with 5 bases spanning the gap. CDR3 DNA sequence: TGTGCCAGTAGTATAACAGGCTATGGCTACACCTTC. Amino acids: CASSITGYGYTF.

This sequence joins TRBV29-1 and TRBJ2-1, with 8 bases matching TRBD2. Germline CDR1 and CDR2: SQVTM and ANQGSEA. There are 14 residues in the CDR3. J was trimmed by 4 bases and V by 8 bases; bases with no gene match: 10. CDR3 sequence reads: CSYMGTRIYNEQFF. CDR3 in DNA: TGCAGCTATATGGGGACTAGAATTTACAATGAGCAGTTCTTC.

The chain is built from TRBV28 and TRBJ1-2; 8 positions match TRBD1. The CDR3 runs 14 residues. The V gene end was trimmed by 4 bases and the J gene end by 8 bases; junction bases not matched to a gene: 9. CDR1 is MDHEN, CDR2 SYDVKM, per germline. CDR3 residues: CASSSTGQGRGYTF. The CDR3 DNA follows: TGTGCCAGCAGTTCAACAGGACAGGGCCGGGGCTACACCTTC.

This clone appeared a few times. The chain links TRBV7-2 to TRBJ1-2; D gene uncertain. The CDR3 is 15 residues long. Looked up from germline, CDR1 is SGHTA and CDR2 is FQGNSA. V was shortened by 2 bases and J by 5 bases, with 15 bases between the two germline ends. CDR3 protein: CASSLTSRSGYGYTF. CDR3 DNA sequence: TGTGCCAGCAGCTTAACTAGCCGCTCTGGGTATGGCTACACCTTC.

The chain couples TRBV11-2 to TRBJ2-1; 8 nucleotides match TRBD2. The CDR3 length is 15 residues. Unmatched junction bases numbered 4, after V lost 0 bases and J lost 6 bases. The germline CDR1 and CDR2 sequences are SGHAT and FQNNGV. The CDR3 DNA reads TGTGCCAGCAGCTTAGAGAGGGCGGGAGGCAATGAGCAGTTCTTC. This gives the protein CASSLERAGGNEQFF. The complete variable domain, with remaining parts taken from reference TRBV11-2 and TRBJ2-1, reads EAGVAQSPRYKIIEKRQSVAFWCNPISGHATLYWYQQILGQGPKLLIQFQNNGVVDDSQLPKDRFSAERLKGVDSTLKIQPAKLEDSAVYLCASSLERAGGNEQFFGPGTRLTVL.

The chain is built from TRBV6-5 and TRBJ2-7, with 10 nucleotides matching TRBD1. Germline loops: CDR1 MNHEY, CDR2 SVGAGI. With V trimmed by 2 bases and J by 6 bases, 7 bases remained unmatched. There are 15 residues in the CDR3. The chain's CDR3 is CASSYVGTGAPEQYF. DNA of the CDR3: TGTGCCAGCAGTTACGTGGGGACAGGGGCCCCCGAGCAGTACTTC.

Here the CDR3 reads CASSRTGNFEKLFF. The CDR3 bases are TGTGCCAGCAGTAGGACAGGGAATTTCGAAAAACTGTTTTTT. This rearrangement joins TRBV2 to TRBJ1-4, with 8 bases fitting TRBD1. The CDR3 runs to 14 residues. Trimming took 5 bases from V and 8 from J; bases not matched to a gene: 7. The germline V gene encodes CDR1 SNHLY and CDR2 FYNNEI. The whole variable domain, filled in from reference TRBV2 and TRBJ1-4, reads EPEVTQTPSHQVTQMGQEVILRCVPISNHLYFYWYRQILGQKVEFLVSFYNNEISEKSEIFDDQFSVERPDGSNFTLKIRSTKLEDSAMYFCASSRTGNFEKLFFGSGTQLSVL.

V and J are TRBV28 and TRBJ1-2; D gene ambiguous. The CDR3 length is 12 residues. Trimming removed 5 bases at V and 4 bases at J, with 8 bases between. The germline gives CDR1 MDHEN, CDR2 SYDVKM. The CDR3 bases are TGTGCCAGCAGTAGTGGCCCCTATGGCTACACCTTC. Its translation is CASSSGPYGYTF.

This clone was recorded a few times. The chain recombines TRBV5-4 with TRBJ1-2; D is possibly TRBD1 (5 bases). Trimming cost V 0 bases and J 4 bases, with 10 bases left between them. Germline CDR1 and CDR2: SGHNT and YYREEE (reference sequence). This CDR3 spans 14 amino acids. As DNA, the CDR3 is TGTGCCAGCAGCTTGGCGGGGCTCCGCTATGGCTACACCTTC. Amino acid sequence: CASSLAGLRYGYTF.

CDR3: CASSVATTGELFF. The CDR3 DNA is TGTGCCAGCAGCGTAGCTACCACCGGGGAGCTGTTTTTT. The chain uses TRBV9 and TRBJ2-2; D is uncertain. With 0 bases removed from V and 4 bases from J, the gap between germline ends came to 4 bases. Germline assignment: CDR1 SGDLS and CDR2 YYNGEE. The CDR3 loop spans 13 amino acids.

The chain combines TRBV18 with TRBJ2-1; a possible D gene is TRBD1 (6 bases). Deletions cut 4 bases from V and 8 bases from J, with 12 bases between. The CDR3 covers 13 residues. Germline V gene data show CDR1 as KGHSH and CDR2 as LQKENI. The CDR3 DNA sequence: TGTGCCAGCTCACGGGGGACAACGGATGAGCAGTTCTTC. Its translation: CASSRGTTDEQFF.

V usage is TRBV30 and J usage is TRBJ1-1, with unresolved D. The ends were cut back, 6 bases at V and 0 bases at J, with 5 bases in the middle. Looked up from germline, CDR1 is GTSNPN and CDR2 is SVGIG (reference sequence). The CDR3 loop spans 11 amino acids. In DNA form, the CDR3 reads TGTGCCTGCGGATTGAACACTGAAGCTTTCTTT. Translation: CACGLNTEAFF.

The chain is built from TRBV28 and TRBJ2-7, with 10 bases aligning to TRBD1. The length of the CDR3 is 16 residues. The ends lost 3 bases at V and 2 bases at J; junction bases unmatched: 7. Germline loops: CDR1 MDHEN, CDR2 SYDVKM. This chain's CDR3 is CASSLVGTGATYEQYF. CDR3 in DNA: TGTGCCAGCAGTTTGGTTGGGACAGGGGCGACCTACGAGCAGTACTTC.

The V and J genes are TRBV5-4 and TRBJ1-1; D is perhaps TRBD1 (6 bases). Per the germline V gene, CDR1 is SGHNT and CDR2 is YYREEE (reference sequence). The CDR3 spans 14 residues. Between the trimmed V and J ends, which lost 6 bases and 1 base, there was a span of 13 bases. The CDR3 loop is CASTYRAGNTEAFF. The CDR3 nucleotides read TGTGCCAGCACATACAGGGCAGGGAACACTGAAGCTTTCTTT.